These 32 T cell receptor beta chains share one sample of origin, sequenced in a study of blood T cell repertoires in COVID-19. The data were produced by immunoSEQ multiplex PCR, yet TCRdb's version contains in-frame clones alone and is incomplete. Counted here are approximately 300,000 clones, approximately 90% occurring once; the ten biggest clones make up roughly 7.3%. Sequenced material: peripheral blood. Receptors originate from a woman in her 30s with COVID-19, enrolled during active disease.

The V gene is TRBV1, the J gene TRBJ2-7; whether TRBD1, the table's D call, matches the DNA was not checked. TRBV1 counts as a pseudogene. This CDR3 is built from 15 residues. This chain's CDR3 is CTSSQAGRGIYEQYF. CDR3 DNA sequence: TGCACCAGCAGCCAAGCAGGCAGGGGAATCTACGAGCAGTACTTC.

The chain recombines TRBV28 with TRBJ1-4, with D possibly being TRBD1 (5 bases). Trimming took off 5 bases at V and 2 bases at J, with 9 bases between the two ends. Germline V CDR1 and CDR2: MDHEN, SYDVKM. This CDR3 is 14 amino acids long. This chain's CDR3 is CASSGAVTNEKLFF. In nucleotides, the CDR3 is TGTGCCAGCAGTGGGGCTGTGACTAATGAAAAACTGTTTTTT. Full variable domain (remainder filled in from reference TRBV28 and TRBJ1-4): DVKVTQSSRYLVKRTGEKVFLECVQDMDHENMFWYRQDPGLGLRLIYFSYDVKMKEKGDIPEGYSVSREKKERFSLILESASTNQTSMYLCASSGAVTNEKLFFGSGTQLSVL.

V and J are TRBV7-2 and TRBJ1-1; 7 nucleotides match TRBD1. There are 13 residues in the CDR3. Unmatched junction bases numbered 0, after V lost 4 bases and J lost 1 base. CDR1 is SGHTA and CDR2 is FQGNSA in the germline V gene. This CDR3 is CASSWDRNTEAFF. The CDR3 DNA reads as TGTGCCAGCAGCTGGGACAGGAACACTGAAGCTTTCTTT. Using reference TRBV7-2 and TRBJ1-1 for the parts outside the CDR3, the full variable domain is GAGVSQSPSNKVTEKGKDVELRCDPISGHTALYWYRQSLGQGLEFLIYFQGNSAPDKSGLPSDRFSAERTGGSVSTLTIQRTQQEDSAVYLCASSWDRNTEAFFGQGTRLTVV.

The V gene is TRBV7-8, the J gene TRBJ2-3; TRBD1 matches at 9 bases. The CDR3 runs 16 residues. Per the germline V gene, CDR1 is SGHVS and CDR2 is FQNEAQ. The J segment lost 2 bases and the V segment lost 5 bases, leaving 8 bases of the junction unmatched. This CDR3 reads CASSRVRTGATDTQYF. In DNA, the CDR3 is TGTGCCAGCAGCCGGGTCCGGACAGGGGCCACAGATACGCAGTATTTT.

This sequence joins TRBV2 and TRBJ2-3; TRBD1 matches 10 bases. The CDR3 consists of 17 residues. The trim removed 6 bases at V and 5 bases at J, leaving 14 bases unmatched. Germline V lookup: CDR1 SNHLY, CDR2 FYNNEI. The CDR3 sequence is CASSGGKDRGWKDTQYF. CDR3 nucleotide sequence: TGTGCCAGCAGCGGAGGAAAGGACAGGGGGTGGAAAGATACGCAGTATTTT.

The V and J genes are TRBV18 and TRBJ2-1; weak D call: TRBD2 (5 bases). Looked up from germline, CDR1 is KGHSH and CDR2 is LQKENI. This CDR3 has 15 amino acids. Trimming removed 4 bases at V and 3 bases at J, with 13 bases between. In DNA form, the CDR3 reads TGTGCCAGCTCACTCTTTGAGGGCCGCTACAATGAGCAGTTCTTC. Translating it yields CASSLFEGRYNEQFF.

V gene TRBV28 combines with J gene TRBJ1-5; 7 bases are a match to TRBD1. Germline loops: CDR1 MDHEN, CDR2 SYDVKM. V dropped 3 bases and J dropped 2; count of bases not matched to a gene: 4. This CDR3 has 15 amino acids. The CDR3 DNA sequence: TGTGCCAGCAGTTTGACAGGGAAGGGCAATCAGCCCCAGCATTTT. This codes for CASSLTGKGNQPQHF.

The chain recombines TRBV27 with TRBJ1-5; unclear D gene. The CDR3 is 13 amino acids. V lost 5 bases and J 6 bases, leaving 11 bases between the germline ends. Germline loops: CDR1 MNHEY, CDR2 SMNVEV (reference sequence). The CDR3 is CASSTERGQPQHF. DNA for the CDR3: TGTGCCAGCAGTACCGAGAGAGGTCAGCCCCAGCATTTT.

In DNA form, the CDR3 reads TGTGCCAGCAGACGGGGACTAGCGGAAAGTTACGAGACCCAGTACTTC. It codes for CASRRGLAESYETQYF. The genes are TRBV5-4 and TRBJ2-5; 11 bases match TRBD2. V lost 5 bases, J lost 5 bases, and 11 bases stayed unmatched. The CDR3 has 16 amino acids. Germline CDR1 reads SGHNT; CDR2 reads YYREEE (reference sequence).

The chain uses TRBV24-1 and TRBJ2-1; TRBD2 matches at 7 bases. In germline, CDR1 is KGHDR, CDR2 SFDVKD. CDR3 length equals 15 residues. The trim removed 4 bases at V and 4 bases at J, leaving 6 bases unmatched. CDR3 DNA: TGTGCCACCAGTGACCCCCGGGGAGGGTACAATGAGCAGTTCTTC. It translates to CATSDPRGGYNEQFF.

The V gene is TRBV5-4, the J gene TRBJ1-6; D gene uncertain. V shed 4 bases and J shed 0 bases, with 8 bases lying between them. CDR1 and CDR2 (germline): SGHNT, YYREEE (reference sequence). The CDR3 has 15 residues. The CDR3 region is CASSRESSYNSPLHF. The CDR3, as DNA: TGTGCCAGCAGCCGAGAAAGCTCCTATAATTCACCCCTCCACTTT.

This clone occurred once. The chain has TRBV30 and TRBJ1-5; D might be TRBD1 (6 bases). Germline CDR1 is GTSNPN and CDR2 is SVGIG (reference sequence). V was clipped by 2 bases and J by 6 bases, with 17 bases between them. The CDR3 loop spans 15 amino acids. The CDR3 loop is CAWSLGGGPRQPQHF. Here the CDR3 DNA reads TGTGCCTGGAGTTTAGGTGGGGGCCCTCGTCAGCCCCAGCATTTT.

The chain recombines TRBV6-6 with TRBJ2-7, with D hard to call. This CDR3 has 14 residues. V gave up 2 bases and J gave up 2 bases, with 10 bases separating them. Germline V gene lookup returns CDR1 MNHNY and CDR2 SVGAGI (reference sequence). CDR3 DNA sequence: TGTGCCAGCAGTTACAAGGAGAACACCTACGAGCAGTACTTC. Protein sequence: CASSYKENTYEQYF.

This clone was observed once. V is TRBV19 and J is TRBJ2-7; 14 bases match TRBD2. The junction had 2 bases not matched to a gene; V was cut back by 6 bases and J by 1 base. CDR3 length: 15 residues. Germline V gene lookup returns CDR1 LNHDA and CDR2 SQIVND (reference sequence). The CDR3 DNA sequence: TGTGCCAGTAGGAGGACTAGCGGGGGGTCCTACGAGCAGTACTTC. Its protein product is CASRRTSGGSYEQYF.

This clone was observed once. The chain employs TRBV19 and TRBJ1-1; a possible D gene is TRBD1 (6 bases). Per germline, CDR1 LNHDA and CDR2 SQIVND (reference sequence). Trimming shortened V by 6 bases and J by 0 bases, and 8 bases separated the two germline ends. The CDR3 has 13 amino acids. CDR3 region: CASRTGLNTEAFF. The CDR3 coding sequence is TGTGCCAGTAGGACAGGTTTGAACACTGAAGCTTTCTTT.

V gene TRBV28 combines with J gene TRBJ2-1; tentative D call: TRBD1 (5 bases). CDR1 and CDR2 (germline): MDHEN, SYDVKM. V gave up 4 bases and J gave up 0 bases, with 13 bases separating them. This CDR3 has 16 amino acids. The CDR3 sequence is CASSSRRGSSYNEQFF. Written as DNA, the CDR3 is TGTGCCAGCAGTTCTCGTAGGGGAAGCTCCTACAATGAGCAGTTCTTC. Drawing the rest from reference TRBV28 and TRBJ2-1, the complete variable domain is DVKVTQSSRYLVKRTGEKVFLECVQDMDHENMFWYRQDPGLGLRLIYFSYDVKMKEKGDIPEGYSVSREKKERFSLILESASTNQTSMYLCASSSRRGSSYNEQFFGPGTRLTVL.

V and J are TRBV19 and TRBJ1-5, with TRBD1 as a possible D gene (5 bases). V dropped 4 bases and J dropped 2 bases, with 9 bases sitting between them. CDR3 length: 14 amino acids. CDR1 and CDR2 from the germline V gene are LNHDA and SQIVND (reference sequence). The CDR3 DNA sequence: TGTGCCAGTAGTACAGGGTCCCGCAATCAGCCCCAGCATTTT. Translation: CASSTGSRNQPQHF. The variable domain in full, with the rest retrieved from reference TRBV19 and TRBJ1-5, is DGGITQSPKYLFRKEGQNVTLSCEQNLNHDAMYWYRQDPGQGLRLIYYSQIVNDFQKGDIAEGYSVSREKKESFPLTVTSAQKNPTAFYLCASSTGSRNQPQHFGDGTRLSIL.

This chain joins TRBV27 and TRBJ1-4; a possible D gene is TRBD1 (6 bases). V was shortened by 5 bases and J by 8 bases, with 18 bases between the two germline ends. This CDR3 region has 15 residues. Germline V gene lookup returns CDR1 MNHEY and CDR2 SMNVEV (reference sequence). The CDR3 coding sequence is TGTGCCAGCAGTCCGACCGGGGGGGCTGGAGAAAAACTGTTTTTT. Amino acids: CASSPTGGAGEKLFF. The full variable domain, with the rest looked up from reference TRBV27 and TRBJ1-4, is EAQVTQNPRYLITVTGKKLTVTCSQNMNHEYMSWYRQDPGLGLRQIYYSMNVEVTDKGDVPEGYKVSRKEKRNFPLILESPSPNQTSLYFCASSPTGGAGEKLFFGSGTQLSVL.

This chain joins TRBV5-5 and TRBJ2-7; 9 nucleotides agree with TRBD1. The V gene end was trimmed by 1 base and the J gene end by 5 bases; junction bases not matched to a gene: 4. Germline lookup yields CDR1 SGHKS and CDR2 YYEKEE (reference sequence). CDR3 size: 14 residues. The CDR3, as DNA: TGTGCCAGCAGCTTGCGGGACAGGGACGACGAGCAGTACTTC. Amino acid sequence: CASSLRDRDDEQYF.

The chain uses TRBV5-1 and TRBJ2-7, with 8 nucleotides matching TRBD1. The CDR3 extends over 16 amino acids. The germline V gene encodes CDR1 SGHRS and CDR2 YFSETQ. With V trimmed by 3 bases and J by 2 bases, 10 bases remained unmatched. The CDR3 DNA follows: TGCGCCAGCAGCTCCCTGAACCGGGACAGGCCCTACGAGCAGTACTTC. Translated: CASSSLNRDRPYEQYF.

This sequence joins TRBV28 and TRBJ2-1; 7 nucleotides line up with TRBD2. Germline lookup yields CDR1 MDHEN and CDR2 SYDVKM. The CDR3 sequence is 11 residues long. The junction had 0 bases not matched to a gene; V was cut back by 8 bases and J by 5 bases. The CDR3, as DNA: TGTGCCAGCGGGGGGGACAATGAGCAGTTCTTC. It specifies CASGGDNEQFF.

This clone was detected a few times. J is TRBJ1-1 and V is TRBV24-1, with a possible D match to TRBD1 (6 bases). Between the trimmed V and J ends, which lost 4 bases and 8 bases, there was a span of 13 bases. CDR1 and CDR2 (germline): KGHDR, SFDVKD. This CDR3 spans 13 amino acids. Here the CDR3 DNA reads TGTGCCACCAGTGAACCAGGGACACCAGAAGCTTTCTTT. This sequence encodes CATSEPGTPEAFF.

The V call is TRBV10-3, the J call TRBJ2-1, with D maybe TRBD1 (5 bases). Germline CDR1 is ENHRY and CDR2 is SYGVKD. CDR3 length equals 15 residues. V was shortened by 10 bases and J by 0 bases, with 16 bases between the two germline ends. Written as DNA, the CDR3 is TGTGCCACAGGGCGAGAGGCGATCTCCTACAATGAGCAGTTCTTC. Its protein product is CATGREAISYNEQFF.

This chain connects TRBV4-3 to TRBJ2-2; 9 nucleotides line up with TRBD2. The J segment lost 1 base and the V segment lost 4 bases, leaving 10 bases of the junction unmatched. Germline V CDR1 and CDR2: LGHNA, YSLEER. The length of the CDR3 is 18 residues. This chain's CDR3 is CASSPTLGGGVNTGELFF. Written as DNA, the CDR3 is TGCGCCAGCAGCCCAACGCTGGGCGGGGGGGTGAACACCGGGGAGCTGTTTTTT.

The chain combines TRBV6-6 with TRBJ1-6; weak D call: TRBD1 (6 bases). Per germline, CDR1 MNHNY and CDR2 SVGAGI (reference sequence). CDR3 length equals 15 residues. Deletions cut 2 bases from V and 8 bases from J, with 13 bases between. The CDR3 region has the DNA TGTGCCAGCAGTTACGCAGGGGCCAAGGATTCACCCCTCCACTTT. Its translation: CASSYAGAKDSPLHF.

This clone was counted a few times. The chain recombines TRBV19 with TRBJ1-5, with 7 bases matching TRBD1. Germline V lookup: CDR1 LNHDA, CDR2 SQIVND (reference sequence). The CDR3 is 14 amino acids. The ends lost 5 bases at V and 5 bases at J; junction bases unmatched: 6. CDR3 bases: TGTGCCAGTAGTCCTCGACAGGGCCATCAGCCCCAGCATTTT. It codes for CASSPRQGHQPQHF.

The chain joins TRBV5-6 to TRBJ2-5, with 7 bases matching TRBD2. Germline V gene lookup returns CDR1 SGHDT and CDR2 YYEEEE. There are 17 residues in the CDR3. J lost 5 bases, V lost 1 base, and 14 bases had no gene match. The CDR3 here is CASSLPLRGSKLETQYF. DNA for the CDR3: TGTGCCAGCAGCTTGCCCTTACGCGGGAGTAAGTTGGAGACCCAGTACTTC.

The chain couples TRBV9 to TRBJ1-4, with 7 bases that match TRBD1. Germline V lookup: CDR1 SGDLS, CDR2 YYNGEE. This CDR3 contains 17 residues. The junction had 10 bases not matched to a gene; V was cut back by 0 bases and J by 5 bases. CDR3 loop: CASSVGGDSRLNEKLFF. The CDR3 DNA reads as TGTGCCAGCAGCGTAGGAGGGGACAGTCGACTAAATGAAAAACTGTTTTTT.

This chain connects TRBV6-5 to TRBJ2-7; TRBD1 matches 8 bases. The germline gives CDR1 MNHEY, CDR2 SVGAGI. This CDR3 contains 14 residues. V dropped 6 bases and J dropped 2; count of bases not matched to a gene: 6. The CDR3 DNA reads TGTGCCAGCAGGGGGGACAGGACCACCTACGAGCAGTACTTC. Translation gives CASRGDRTTYEQYF.

The rearrangement uses TRBV5-1 and TRBJ1-1, with TRBD1 matching 8 bases. Germline assignment: CDR1 SGHRS and CDR2 YFSETQ. V shed 4 bases, J shed 6 bases, and the junction held 8 bases outside the gene matches. This CDR3 contains 14 residues. In DNA form, the CDR3 reads TGCGCCAGCAGCCCCACAGGGGGTATGGCTGAAGCTTTCTTT. It encodes CASSPTGGMAEAFF.

This chain links TRBV19 with TRBJ1-1; 7 bases map to TRBD1. J gave up 3 bases and V 5 bases, and 9 bases lay outside the gene matches. CDR3 length equals 15 residues. Germline values: CDR1 LNHDA, CDR2 SQIVND (reference sequence). The CDR3 bases are TGTGCCAGTAGTCTACGACAGGGCCGGGACACTGAAGCTTTCTTT. Protein product: CASSLRQGRDTEAFF.

The V call is TRBV19, the J call TRBJ1-4; D is unresolved. The CDR3 extends over 15 amino acids. V was trimmed by 5 bases and J by 0 bases, leaving 10 bases between them. Looked up from germline, CDR1 is LNHDA and CDR2 is SQIVND (reference sequence). The CDR3 nucleotides read TGTGCCAGTAGTGTCTCAGGTGCAACTAATGAAAAACTGTTTTTT. This translates into CASSVSGATNEKLFF. Based on the CDR3 plus reference TRBV19 and TRBJ1-4, the full variable domain is DGGITQSPKYLFRKEGQNVTLSCEQNLNHDAMYWYRQDPGQGLRLIYYSQIVNDFQKGDIAEGYSVSREKKESFPLTVTSAQKNPTAFYLCASSVSGATNEKLFFGSGTQLSVL.